The T cell receptor (beta chain) under discussion was sequenced for a study of blood T cell repertoires in COVID-19. Study overall: Samples taken during acute and convalescent COVID-19 were collected in the United States, Italy and Spain. T cells, B-cell-depleted T cells, or PBMCs supplied cDNA or gDNA.

Original handling: Cell counts per sample came from amplifying reference gene primers. TCRdb keeps only in-frame clones here, not all; method: immunoSEQ multiplex PCR. V and J calls and clone size are as listed in that table; D and trimming were resolved from the DNA. The sample has around 62,000 clones, around 87% seen once. CDR1 SGHRS and CDR2 YFSETQ come from the germline V gene. The CDR3 is made up of 14 amino acids. The junction had 7 bases not matched to a gene; V was cut back by 7 bases and J by 8 bases. Sequencing was done on a sample of peripheral blood. The chain uses TRBV5-1 and TRBJ1-6; 9 bases are shared with TRBD1. The clonotype was recovered from a woman aged 60 to 75 with acute or convalescent COVID-19. The CDR3 DNA reads TGCGCCAGCTGCGCGGGACAGGGTTATTCACCCCTCCACTTT. Translated: CASCAGQGYSPLHF.